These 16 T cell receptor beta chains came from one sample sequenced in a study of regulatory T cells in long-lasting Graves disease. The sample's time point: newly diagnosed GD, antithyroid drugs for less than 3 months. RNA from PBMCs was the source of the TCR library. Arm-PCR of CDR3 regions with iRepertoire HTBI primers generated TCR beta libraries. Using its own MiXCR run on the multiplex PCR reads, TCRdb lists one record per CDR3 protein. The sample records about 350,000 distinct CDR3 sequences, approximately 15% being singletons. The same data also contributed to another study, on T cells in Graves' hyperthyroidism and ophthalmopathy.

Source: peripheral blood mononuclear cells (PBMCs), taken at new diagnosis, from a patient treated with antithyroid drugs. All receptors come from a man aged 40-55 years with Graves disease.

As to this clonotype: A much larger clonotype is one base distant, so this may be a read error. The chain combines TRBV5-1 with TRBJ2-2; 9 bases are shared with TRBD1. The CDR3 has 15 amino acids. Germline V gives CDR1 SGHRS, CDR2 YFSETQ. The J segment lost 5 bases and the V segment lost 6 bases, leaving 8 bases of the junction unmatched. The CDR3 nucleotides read TGCGCCAGCAACTCTGCCGGGACAGGGACCGGGGAGCTGTTTTTT. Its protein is CASNSAGTGTGELFF.

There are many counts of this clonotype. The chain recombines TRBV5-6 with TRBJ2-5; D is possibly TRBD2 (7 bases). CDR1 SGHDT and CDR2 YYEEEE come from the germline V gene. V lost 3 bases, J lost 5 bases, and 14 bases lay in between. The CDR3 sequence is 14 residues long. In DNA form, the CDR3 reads TGTGCCAGCAGCTCCATCGAGGGGGGGGAGACCCAGTACTTC. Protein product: CASSSIEGGETQYF.

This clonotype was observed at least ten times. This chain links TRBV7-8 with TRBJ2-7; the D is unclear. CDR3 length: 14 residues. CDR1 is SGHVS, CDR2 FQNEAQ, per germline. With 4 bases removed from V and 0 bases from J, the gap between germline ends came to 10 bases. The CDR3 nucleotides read TGTGCCAGCAGCTCGGTATCCCCCTCCTACGAGCAGTACTTC. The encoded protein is CASSSVSPSYEQYF.

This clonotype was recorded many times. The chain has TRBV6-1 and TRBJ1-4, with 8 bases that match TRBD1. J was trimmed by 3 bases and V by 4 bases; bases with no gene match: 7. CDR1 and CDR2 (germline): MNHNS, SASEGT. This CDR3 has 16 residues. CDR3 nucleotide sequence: TGTGCCAGCAGTGCGCAGGGGGCGAGGCCTAATGAAAAACTGTTTTTT. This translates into CASSAQGARPNEKLFF.

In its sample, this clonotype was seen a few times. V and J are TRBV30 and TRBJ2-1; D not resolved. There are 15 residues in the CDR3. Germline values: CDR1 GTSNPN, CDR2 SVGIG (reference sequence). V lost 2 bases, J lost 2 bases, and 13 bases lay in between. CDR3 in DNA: TGTGCCTGGAGTCTCCCGGAACTCACCTACAATGAGCAGTTCTTC. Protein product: CAWSLPELTYNEQFF.

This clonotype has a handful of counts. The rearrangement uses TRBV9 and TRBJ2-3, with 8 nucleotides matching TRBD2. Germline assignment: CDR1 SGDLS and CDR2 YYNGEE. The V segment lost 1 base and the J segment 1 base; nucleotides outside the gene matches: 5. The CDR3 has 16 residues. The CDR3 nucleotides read TGTGCCAGCAGCGTACGGGGGGGGCCTCGCACAGATACGCAGTATTTT. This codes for CASSVRGGPRTDTQYF.

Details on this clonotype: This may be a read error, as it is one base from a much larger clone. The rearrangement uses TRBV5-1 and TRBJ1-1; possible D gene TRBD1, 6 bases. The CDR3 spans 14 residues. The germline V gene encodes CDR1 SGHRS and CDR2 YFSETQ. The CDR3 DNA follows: TGCACCAGCACCGAACAGGGTGGGAACACTGAAGCTTTCTTT. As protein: CTSTEQGGNTEAFF. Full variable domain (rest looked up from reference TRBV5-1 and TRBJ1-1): KAGVTQTPRYLIKTRGQQVTLSCSPISGHRSVSWYQQTPGQGLQFLFEYFSETQRNKGNFPGRFSGRQFSNSRSEMNVSTLELGDSALYLCTSTEQGGNTEAFFGQGTRLTVV.

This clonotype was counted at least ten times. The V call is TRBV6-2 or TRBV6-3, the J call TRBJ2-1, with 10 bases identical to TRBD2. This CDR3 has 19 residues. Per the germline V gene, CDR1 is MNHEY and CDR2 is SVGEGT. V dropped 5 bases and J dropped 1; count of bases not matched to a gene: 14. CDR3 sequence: CASSERLAGNQISYNEQFF. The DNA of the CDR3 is TGTGCCAGCAGTGAGAGACTAGCGGGTAATCAAATTTCCTACAATGAGCAGTTCTTC.

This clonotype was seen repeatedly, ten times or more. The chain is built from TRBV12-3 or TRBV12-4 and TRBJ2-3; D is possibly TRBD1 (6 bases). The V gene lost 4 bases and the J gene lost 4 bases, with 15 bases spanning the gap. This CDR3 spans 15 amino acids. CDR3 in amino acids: CASSWPGAVADTQYF. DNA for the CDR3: TGTGCCAGCAGTTGGCCAGGGGCGGTCGCAGATACGCAGTATTTT.

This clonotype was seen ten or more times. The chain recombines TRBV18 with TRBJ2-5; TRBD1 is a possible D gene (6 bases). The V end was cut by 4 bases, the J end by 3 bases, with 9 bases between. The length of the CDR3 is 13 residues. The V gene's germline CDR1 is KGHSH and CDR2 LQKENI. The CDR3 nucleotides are TGTGCCAGCTCACGCTACAGGGAAGAGACCCAGTACTTC. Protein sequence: CASSRYREETQYF.

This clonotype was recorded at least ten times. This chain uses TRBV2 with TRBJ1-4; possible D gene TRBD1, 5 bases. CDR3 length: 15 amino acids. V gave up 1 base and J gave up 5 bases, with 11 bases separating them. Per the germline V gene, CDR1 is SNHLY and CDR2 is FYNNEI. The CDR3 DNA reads TGTGCCAGCAGTGAAGGCAGGGCGATGAATGAAAAACTGTTTTTT. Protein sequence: CASSEGRAMNEKLFF.

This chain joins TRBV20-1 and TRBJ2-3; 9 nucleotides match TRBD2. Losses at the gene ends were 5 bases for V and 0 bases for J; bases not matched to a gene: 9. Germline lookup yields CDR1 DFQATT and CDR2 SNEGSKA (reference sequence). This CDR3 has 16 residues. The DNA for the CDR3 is TGCAGTGCTGCCCCTCCGCTAGCGGGGAGCACAGATACGCAGTATTTT. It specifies CSAAPPLAGSTDTQYF.

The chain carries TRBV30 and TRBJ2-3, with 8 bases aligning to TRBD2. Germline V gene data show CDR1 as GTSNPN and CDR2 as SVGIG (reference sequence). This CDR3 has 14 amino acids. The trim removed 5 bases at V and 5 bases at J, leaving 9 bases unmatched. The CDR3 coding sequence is TGTGCCTGGGGTTCCGGGGGGGCGGTAGATACGCAGTATTTT. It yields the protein CAWGSGGAVDTQYF. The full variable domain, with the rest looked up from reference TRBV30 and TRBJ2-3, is SQTIHQWPATLVQPVGSPLSLECTVEGTSNPNLYWYRQAAGRGLQLLFYSVGIGQISSEVPQNLSASRPQDRQFILSSKKLLLSDSGFYLCAWGSGGAVDTQYFGPGTRLTVL.

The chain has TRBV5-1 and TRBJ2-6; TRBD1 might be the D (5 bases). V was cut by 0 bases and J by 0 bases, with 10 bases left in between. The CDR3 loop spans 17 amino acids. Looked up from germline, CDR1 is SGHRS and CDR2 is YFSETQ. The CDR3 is CASSLVGRGSGANVLTF. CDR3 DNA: TGCGCCAGCAGCTTGGTGGGAAGGGGCTCTGGGGCCAACGTCCTGACTTTC.

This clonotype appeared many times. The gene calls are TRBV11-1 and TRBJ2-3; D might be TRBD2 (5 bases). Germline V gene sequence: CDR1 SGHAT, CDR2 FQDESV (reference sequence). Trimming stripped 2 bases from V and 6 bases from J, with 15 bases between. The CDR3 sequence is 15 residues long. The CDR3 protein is CASSLREPRVDTQYF. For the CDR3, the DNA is TGTGCCAGCAGCTTAAGGGAGCCAAGAGTGGATACGCAGTATTTT. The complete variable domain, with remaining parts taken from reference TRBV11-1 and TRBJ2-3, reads EAEVAQSPRYKITEKSQAVAFWCDPISGHATLYWYRQILGQGPELLVQFQDESVVDDSQLPKDRFSAERLKGVDSTLKIQPAELGDSAMYLCASSLREPRVDTQYFGPGTRLTVL.

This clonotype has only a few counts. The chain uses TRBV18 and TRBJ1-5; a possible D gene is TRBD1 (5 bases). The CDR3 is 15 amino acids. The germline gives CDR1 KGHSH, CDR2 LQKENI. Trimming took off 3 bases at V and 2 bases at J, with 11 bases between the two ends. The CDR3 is CASSPRTGGNQPQHF. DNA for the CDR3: TGTGCCAGCTCACCGAGGACGGGGGGCAATCAGCCCCAGCATTTT. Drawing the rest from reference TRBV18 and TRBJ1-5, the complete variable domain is NAGVMQNPRHLVRRRGQEARLRCSPMKGHSHVYWYRQLPEEGLKFMVYLQKENIIDESGMPKERFSAEFPKEGPSILRIQQVVRGDSAAYFCASSPRTGGNQPQHFGDGTRLSIL.